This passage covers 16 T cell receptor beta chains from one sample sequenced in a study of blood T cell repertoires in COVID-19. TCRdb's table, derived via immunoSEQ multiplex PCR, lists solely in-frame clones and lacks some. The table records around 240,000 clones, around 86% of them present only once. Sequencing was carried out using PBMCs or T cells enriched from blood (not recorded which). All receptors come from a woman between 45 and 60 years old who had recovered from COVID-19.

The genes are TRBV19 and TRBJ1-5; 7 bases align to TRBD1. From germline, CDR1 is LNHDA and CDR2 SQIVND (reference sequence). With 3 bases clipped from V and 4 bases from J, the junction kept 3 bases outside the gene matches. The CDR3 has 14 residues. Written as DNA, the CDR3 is TGTGCCAGTAGTATGACAGGGCCAAATCAGCCCCAGCATTTT. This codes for CASSMTGPNQPQHF. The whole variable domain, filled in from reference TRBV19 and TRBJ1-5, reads DGGITQSPKYLFRKEGQNVTLSCEQNLNHDAMYWYRQDPGQGLRLIYYSQIVNDFQKGDIAEGYSVSREKKESFPLTVTSAQKNPTAFYLCASSMTGPNQPQHFGDGTRLSIL.

CDR3 region: CASSFLGGSGNQPQHF. CDR3 bases: TGTGCCAGCAGTTTCTTGGGAGGTAGCGGCAATCAGCCCCAGCATTTT. The gene calls are TRBV28 and TRBJ1-5; D remains ambiguous. The V and J ends lost 3 bases and 2 bases respectively, with 14 bases between them. The V gene's germline CDR1 is MDHEN and CDR2 SYDVKM. The CDR3 runs 16 residues. Drawing the rest from reference TRBV28 and TRBJ1-5, the complete variable domain is DVKVTQSSRYLVKRTGEKVFLECVQDMDHENMFWYRQDPGLGLRLIYFSYDVKMKEKGDIPEGYSVSREKKERFSLILESASTNQTSMYLCASSFLGGSGNQPQHFGDGTRLSIL.

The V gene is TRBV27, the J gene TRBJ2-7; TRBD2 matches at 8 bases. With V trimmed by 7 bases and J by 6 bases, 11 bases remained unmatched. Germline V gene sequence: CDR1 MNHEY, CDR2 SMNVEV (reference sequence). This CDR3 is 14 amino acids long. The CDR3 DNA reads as TGTGCCAGCACTCCAGCGGGGGCGCCTCTCGAGCAGTACTTC. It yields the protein CASTPAGAPLEQYF.

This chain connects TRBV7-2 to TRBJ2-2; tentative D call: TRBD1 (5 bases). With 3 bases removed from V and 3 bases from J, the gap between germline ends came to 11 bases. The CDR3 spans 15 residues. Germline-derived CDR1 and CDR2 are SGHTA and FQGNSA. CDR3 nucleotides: TGTGCCAGCAGCTTGATAGGGGATCACACCGGGGAGCTGTTTTTT. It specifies CASSLIGDHTGELFF. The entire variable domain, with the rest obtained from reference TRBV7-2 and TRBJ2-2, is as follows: GAGVSQSPSNKVTEKGKDVELRCDPISGHTALYWYRQSLGQGLEFLIYFQGNSAPDKSGLPSDRFSAERTGGSVSTLTIQRTQQEDSAVYLCASSLIGDHTGELFFGEGSRLTVL.

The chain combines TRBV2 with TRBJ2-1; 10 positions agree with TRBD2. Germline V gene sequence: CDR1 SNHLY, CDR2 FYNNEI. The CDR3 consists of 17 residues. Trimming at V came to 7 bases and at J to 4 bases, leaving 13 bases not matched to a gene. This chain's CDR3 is CASTINGVAGGYNEQFF. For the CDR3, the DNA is TGTGCCAGCACCATAAATGGGGTAGCGGGGGGATACAATGAGCAGTTCTTC.

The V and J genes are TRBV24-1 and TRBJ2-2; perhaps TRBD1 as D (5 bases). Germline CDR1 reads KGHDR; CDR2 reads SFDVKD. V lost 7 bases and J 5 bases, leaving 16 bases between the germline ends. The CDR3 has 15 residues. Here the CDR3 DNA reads TGTGCCACCAGCAACAGGATGGTTGGGACCGGGGAGCTGTTTTTT. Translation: CATSNRMVGTGELFF.

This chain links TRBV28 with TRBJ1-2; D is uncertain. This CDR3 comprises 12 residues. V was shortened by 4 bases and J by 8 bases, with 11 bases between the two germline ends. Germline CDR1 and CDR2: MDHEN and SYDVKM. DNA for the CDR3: TGTGCCAGCAGTTCGCCCGTAGCCGGCTACACCTTC. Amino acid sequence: CASSSPVAGYTF.

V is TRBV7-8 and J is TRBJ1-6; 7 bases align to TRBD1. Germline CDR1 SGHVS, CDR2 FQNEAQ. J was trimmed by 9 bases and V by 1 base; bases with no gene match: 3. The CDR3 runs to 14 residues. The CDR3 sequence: CASSLEGQISPLHF. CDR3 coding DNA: TGTGCCAGCAGCTTAGAGGGACAGATTTCACCCCTCCACTTT. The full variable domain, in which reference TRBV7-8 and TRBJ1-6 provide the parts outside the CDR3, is GAGVSQSPRYKVAKRGQDVALRCDPISGHVSLFWYQQALGQGPEFLTYFQNEAQLDKSGLPSDRFFAERPEGSVSTLKIQRTQQEDSAVYLCASSLEGQISPLHFGNGTRLTVT.

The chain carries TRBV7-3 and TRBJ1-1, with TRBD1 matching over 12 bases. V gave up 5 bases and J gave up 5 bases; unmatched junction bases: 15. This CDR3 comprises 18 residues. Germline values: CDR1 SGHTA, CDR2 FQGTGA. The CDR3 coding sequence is TGTGCCAGCAGCCCCGGGACAGGGGGCAGACGGGCGAGGACTGAAGCTTTCTTT. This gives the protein CASSPGTGGRRARTEAFF.

The CDR3 nucleotides read TGTGCCAGCAGTGCAGGACAGAACTACGAGCAGTACTTC. Encoded protein: CASSAGQNYEQYF. This chain links TRBV28 with TRBJ2-7; D perhaps matches TRBD1 (6 bases). The germline CDR1 and CDR2 sequences are MDHEN and SYDVKM. Trimming took 5 bases from V and 3 from J, leaving 11 bases between them. This CDR3 region has 13 residues.

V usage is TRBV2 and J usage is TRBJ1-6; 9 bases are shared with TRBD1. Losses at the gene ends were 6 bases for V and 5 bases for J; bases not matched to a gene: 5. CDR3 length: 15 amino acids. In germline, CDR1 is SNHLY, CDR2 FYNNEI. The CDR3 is CASRDRGLNNSPLHF. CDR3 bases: TGTGCCAGCAGGGACAGGGGTCTAAATAATTCACCCCTCCACTTT.

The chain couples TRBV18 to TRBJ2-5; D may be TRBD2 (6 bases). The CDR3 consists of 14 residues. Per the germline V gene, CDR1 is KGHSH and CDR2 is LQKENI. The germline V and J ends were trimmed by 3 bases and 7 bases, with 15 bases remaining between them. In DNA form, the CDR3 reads TGTGCCAGCTCACCGGGCGGGGATTCTCGGACCCAGTACTTC. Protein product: CASSPGGDSRTQYF. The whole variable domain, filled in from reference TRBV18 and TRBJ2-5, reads NAGVMQNPRHLVRRRGQEARLRCSPMKGHSHVYWYRQLPEEGLKFMVYLQKENIIDESGMPKERFSAEFPKEGPSILRIQQVVRGDSAAYFCASSPGGDSRTQYFGPGTRLLVL.

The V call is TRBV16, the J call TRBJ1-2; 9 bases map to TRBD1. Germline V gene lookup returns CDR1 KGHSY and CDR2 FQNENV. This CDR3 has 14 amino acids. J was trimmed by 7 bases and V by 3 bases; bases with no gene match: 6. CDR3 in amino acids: CASSQITGGSGYTF. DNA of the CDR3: TGTGCCAGCAGCCAGATAACAGGGGGCAGTGGCTACACCTTC.

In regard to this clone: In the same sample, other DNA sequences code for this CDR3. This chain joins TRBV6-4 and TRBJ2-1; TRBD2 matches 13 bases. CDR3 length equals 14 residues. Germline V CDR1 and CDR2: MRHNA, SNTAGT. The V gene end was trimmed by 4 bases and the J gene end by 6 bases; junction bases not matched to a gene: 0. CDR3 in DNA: TGTGCCAGCAGTGGACTAGCGGGGGGCAATGAGCAGTTCTTC. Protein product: CASSGLAGGNEQFF.

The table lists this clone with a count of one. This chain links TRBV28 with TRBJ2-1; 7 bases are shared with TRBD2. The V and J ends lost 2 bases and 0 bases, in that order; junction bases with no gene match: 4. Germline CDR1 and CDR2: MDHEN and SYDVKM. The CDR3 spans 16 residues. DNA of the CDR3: TGTGCCAGCAGTTTAGTCGGGGGGAGCTCCTACAATGAGCAGTTCTTC. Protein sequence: CASSLVGGSSYNEQFF.

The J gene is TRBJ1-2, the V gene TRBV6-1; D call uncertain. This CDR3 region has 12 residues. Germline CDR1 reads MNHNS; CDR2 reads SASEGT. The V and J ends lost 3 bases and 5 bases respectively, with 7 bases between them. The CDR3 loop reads CASSESRYGYTF. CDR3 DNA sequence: TGTGCCAGCAGTGAGAGTAGATATGGCTACACCTTC.